Each of the 3 T cell receptor beta chains below was sequenced from the same sample in a study of blood T cells in healthy people across ages. For the second PCR, which ran for about 7 to 11 cycles, a sample-barcoded 5' primer and a J-beta primer mix were used. TCRdb re-analysed the 5' RACE reads in MiXCR, keeping a single row per CDR3 protein. Among 1.5 million to 1.8 million distinct CDR3 sequences listed, less than 45% were seen once. Specimen: blood. These receptors all stem from a woman between 18 and 29 years old in good health.

CDR3 residues: CSASKQGRGTEAFF. Written as DNA, the CDR3 is TGCAGTGCTAGTAAACAGGGGAGGGGGACTGAAGCTTTCTTT. This chain connects TRBV20-1 to TRBJ1-1, with 7 bases identical to TRBD1. After removal of 3 bases from V and 5 bases from J, the junction contained 9 bases not matched to a gene. This CDR3 region has 14 residues. Looked up from germline, CDR1 is DFQATT and CDR2 is SNEGSKA (reference sequence).

Only a few counts were recorded for this clonotype. CDR3 region: CSASGPYNEQFF. Written as DNA, the CDR3 is TGCAGTGCTAGTGGCCCCTACAATGAGCAGTTCTTC. V and J are TRBV20-1 and TRBJ2-1, with unresolved D. The CDR3 sequence is 12 residues long. The ends were cut back, 3 bases at V and 2 bases at J, with 5 bases in the middle. Germline lookup yields CDR1 DFQATT and CDR2 SNEGSKA (reference sequence).

The J gene is TRBJ2-7, the V gene TRBV6-2 or TRBV6-3; D is undetermined. CDR1 is MNHEY and CDR2 is SVGEGT in the germline V gene. V lost 4 bases and J 1 base, leaving 11 bases between the germline ends. The CDR3 contains 14 residues. The CDR3 DNA reads as TGTGCCAGCAGTTGGAGAGACGGTTCCTACGAGCAGTACTTC. Translated: CASSWRDGSYEQYF.